This passage covers 9 T cell receptor beta chains from one sample sequenced in a study of blood T cells in healthy people across ages. The authors ran a second PCR of about 6 to 11 cycles using a sample-barcoded 5' primer and a J-beta primer mix. One entry per CDR3 protein results from TCRdb running MiXCR on the 5' RACE reads. Seen here are 540,000 or so distinct CDR3 sequences, around half observed once, and the top ten hold roughly 25%. Sequenced material: blood. These receptors were collected from an elderly man in good health.

The chain recombines TRBV12-3 or TRBV12-4 with TRBJ1-1, with D uncertain. V gave up 3 bases and J gave up 2 bases, with 13 bases separating them. The CDR3 sequence is 15 residues long. This CDR3 is CASSLILGQNTEAFF. CDR3 coding DNA: TGTGCCAGCAGTTTGATTCTTGGGCAAAACACTGAAGCTTTCTTT.

The gene calls are TRBV4-1 and TRBJ1-5; no firm D call. CDR1 is MGHRA, CDR2 YSYEKL, per germline. CDR3 size: 13 residues. Trimming took off 2 bases at V and 6 bases at J, with 8 bases between the two ends. The CDR3 spells CASSQSVVQPQHF. The DNA for the CDR3 is TGCGCCAGCAGCCAATCAGTCGTTCAGCCCCAGCATTTT.

This clonotype was counted at least ten times. This chain joins TRBV6-6 and TRBJ1-4; no reliable D call. Germline V gene sequence: CDR1 MNHNY, CDR2 SVGAGI (reference sequence). The CDR3 is 15 residues long. Trimming took off 6 bases at V and 4 bases at J, with 15 bases between the two ends. The CDR3 region is CASSSEKDGNEKLFF. For the CDR3, the DNA is TGTGCCAGCAGCTCCGAGAAAGATGGTAATGAAAAACTGTTTTTT.

This chain uses TRBV4-3 with TRBJ2-5, with 9 bases that match TRBD2. Germline V gene data show CDR1 as LGHNA and CDR2 as YSLEER. Trimming cost V 3 bases and J 0 bases; bases outside gene matches: 2. CDR3 length equals 15 residues. CDR3 DNA: TGCGCCAGCAGCCACGGACTAGCGTACCAAGAGACCCAGTACTTC. This translates into CASSHGLAYQETQYF.

This sequence joins TRBV20-1 and TRBJ2-4, with D perhaps matching TRBD1 (5 bases). CDR1 is DFQATT, CDR2 SNEGSKA, per germline (reference sequence). V was shortened by 0 bases and J by 0 bases, with 12 bases between the two germline ends. The CDR3 covers 16 residues. The CDR3 sequence is CSARDSLGLAKNIQYF. The CDR3 DNA reads as TGCAGTGCTAGAGATAGCCTGGGGCTAGCCAAAAACATTCAGTACTTC.

This rearrangement joins TRBV28 to TRBJ2-3; 12 bases align to TRBD2. From germline, CDR1 is MDHEN and CDR2 SYDVKM. Unmatched junction bases numbered 9, after V lost 3 bases and J lost 2 bases. The CDR3 totals 18 residues. Here the CDR3 reads CASSFGLAGSYFTDTQYF. CDR3 DNA sequence: TGTGCCAGCAGTTTCGGACTAGCGGGGTCCTACTTCACAGATACGCAGTATTTT. The full variable domain, with the rest looked up from reference TRBV28 and TRBJ2-3, is DVKVTQSSRYLVKRTGEKVFLECVQDMDHENMFWYRQDPGLGLRLIYFSYDVKMKEKGDIPEGYSVSREKKERFSLILESASTNQTSMYLCASSFGLAGSYFTDTQYFGPGTRLTVL.

This chain links TRBV7-2 with TRBJ2-2; D possibly corresponds to TRBD2 (5 bases). The CDR3 is 14 residues long. Per the germline V gene, CDR1 is SGHTA and CDR2 is FQGNSA. Trimming took 5 bases from V and 4 from J, leaving 11 bases between them. CDR3 amino acids: CASSPRGSTGELFF. The CDR3, as DNA: TGTGCCAGCAGCCCACGAGGGAGCACCGGGGAGCTGTTTTTT.

This sequence joins TRBV6-2 or TRBV6-3 and TRBJ2-7, with TRBD1 identical over 9 bases. The CDR3 length is 15 residues. V lost 4 bases, J lost 5 bases, and 9 bases stayed unmatched. Germline lookup yields CDR1 MNHEY and CDR2 SVGEGT. CDR3 coding DNA: TGTGCCAGCAGTTTCCCTTCGACAGGGGGTCACGAGCAGTACTTC. It is translated as CASSFPSTGGHEQYF.

This clonotype has just a few counts. This chain connects TRBV6-2 or TRBV6-3 to TRBJ2-1, with 8 nucleotides matching TRBD2. Germline lookup yields CDR1 MNHEY and CDR2 SVGEGT. J gave up 9 bases and V 6 bases, and 7 bases lay outside the gene matches. The CDR3 totals 13 residues. The CDR3: CASRTGLVGEQFF. In DNA, the CDR3 is TGTGCCAGCAGAACGGGACTAGTCGGTGAGCAGTTCTTC.